This T cell receptor beta chain was sequenced in a study of identical twins. Findings of the study overall: Analyses of zero insertions could be partly confounded by invariant MAIT and iNKT cells.

About this clonotype itself: Its target is not known.

One entry per CDR3 protein, called by TCRdb with MiXCR from the 5' RACE reads. The data hold approximately 530,000 distinct CDR3 sequences, with approximately 20% observed a single time. CDR3 size: 16 residues. V lost 4 bases and J lost 3; bases outside the gene matches: 5. Germline V gene data show CDR1 as LNHDA and CDR2 as SQIVND (reference sequence). These data also featured in a second study, about yellow fever vaccine responses in identical twins.

Sequencing was carried out using CD4+ T cells sorted from blood. The chain recombines TRBV19 with TRBJ2-7; 14 bases are a match to TRBD2. The receptor's source is a woman between 18 and 29 years old in good health. DNA for the CDR3: TGTGCCAGTAGTAGGGGGGGACTAGCGGGAGTCTACGAGCAGTACTTC. Protein sequence: CASSRGGLAGVYEQYF.